Listed here are 30 T cell receptor beta chains from one sample, sequenced in a study of preoperative IRX-2 immunotherapy in early breast cancer (dated by TCRdb to the late 2010s). To prepare the library, the immunoSEQ multiplex PCR assay was applied. What TCRdb holds here is the immuneACCESS table cut down to in-frame rearrangements. Part of the clones is not present; checked against another copy, under half of the missing clones reflect an unresolved V gene, and the others are unexplained. Recorded for this sample are 35,000 to 45,000 clones; roughly 80% of them occurred a single time. The ten largest clones represent approximately 1.5% of the sample. This specimen's treatment or condition label, interpreted: preoperative locoregional IRX-2 cytokine immunotherapy. The sequencing used lymph node tissue, collected after IRX-2 immunotherapy. The receptors here all came from a human donor with breast cancer.

The rearrangement uses TRBV19 and TRBJ1-3; D is unresolved. CDR3 length equals 13 residues. The V end was cut by 4 bases, the J end by 4 bases, with 8 bases between. Germline V gene data show CDR1 as LNHDA and CDR2 as SQIVND (reference sequence). DNA for the CDR3: TGTGCCAGTAGTAGCGTGTCCGGAAACACCATATATTTT. Its protein product is CASSSVSGNTIYF.

The chain carries TRBV6-1 and TRBJ1-2, with 8 bases identical to TRBD1. Trimming cost V 0 bases and J 8 bases; bases outside gene matches: 5. Germline V CDR1 and CDR2: MNHNS, SASEGT. The CDR3 is made up of 14 amino acids. The CDR3 DNA is TGTGCCAGCAGTGAAGCCCAGGGGGCTCGCGGCTACACCTTC. The encoded protein is CASSEAQGARGYTF.

This chain uses TRBV10-3 with TRBJ1-6; perhaps TRBD1 as D (6 bases). Germline lookup yields CDR1 ENHRY and CDR2 SYGVKD. The V end was cut by 0 bases, the J end by 0 bases, with 18 bases between. This CDR3 comprises 20 residues. DNA of the CDR3: TGTGCCATCAGTGAGTCCGGAGGGGGGGCCCGTAGCTCCTATAATTCACCCCTCCACTTT. It codes for CAISESGGGARSSYNSPLHF.

The chain links TRBV5-1 to TRBJ2-1; 7 nucleotides agree with TRBD1. There are 15 residues in the CDR3. V was clipped by 5 bases and J by 9 bases; unmatched bases: 14. CDR1 is SGHRS and CDR2 is YFSETQ in the germline V gene. The CDR3 loop is CASSSILDRAGEQFF. The CDR3 region has the DNA TGCGCCAGCAGTTCCATATTAGACAGGGCAGGTGAGCAGTTCTTC. Supplemented by reference TRBV5-1 and TRBJ2-1, the full variable domain reads KAGVTQTPRYLIKTRGQQVTLSCSPISGHRSVSWYQQTPGQGLQFLFEYFSETQRNKGNFPGRFSGRQFSNSRSEMNVSTLELGDSALYLCASSSILDRAGEQFFGPGTRLTVL.

The V and J genes are TRBV18 and TRBJ1-2, with a weak D call TRBD1 (5 bases). The CDR3 has 14 residues. V was shortened by 1 base and J by 5 bases, with 11 bases between the two germline ends. Germline CDR1 is KGHSH and CDR2 is LQKENI. DNA of the CDR3: TGTGCCAGCTCACCACGGAGTCAGGGATATGGCTACACCTTC. This gives the protein CASSPRSQGYGYTF.

The V call is TRBV19, the J call TRBJ1-1; TRBD1 aligns across 8 bases. The V gene end was trimmed by 11 bases and the J gene end by 1 base; junction bases not matched to a gene: 9. The CDR3 loop spans 14 amino acids. Germline V gene lookup returns CDR1 LNHDA and CDR2 SQIVND (reference sequence). CDR3 amino acids: CASRQGNENTEAFF. DNA of the CDR3: TGTGCCTCCCGACAGGGGAATGAGAACACTGAAGCTTTCTTT.

The J gene is TRBJ2-3, the V gene TRBV11-1; D gene unclear. Germline lookup yields CDR1 SGHAT and CDR2 FQDESV (reference sequence). The CDR3 totals 15 residues. Trimming removed 3 bases at V and 0 bases at J, with 10 bases between. CDR3 in amino acids: CASSLSVTSTDTQYF. Here the CDR3 DNA reads TGTGCCAGCAGCTTGTCTGTGACTAGCACAGATACGCAGTATTTT.

The CDR3 loop is CASSLRTGGDYEQYF. The CDR3 coding sequence is TGCGCCAGCAGCTTAAGGACAGGGGGTGACTACGAGCAGTACTTC. The chain recombines TRBV5-1 with TRBJ2-7, with 10 bases fitting TRBD1. V gave up 2 bases and J gave up 3 bases; unmatched junction bases: 5. CDR3 length: 15 amino acids. Germline V gene lookup returns CDR1 SGHRS and CDR2 YFSETQ.

This clone was seen just once. This rearrangement joins TRBV11-3 to TRBJ1-1; the match to TRBD1 covers 9 bases. Germline CDR1 is SGHNT and CDR2 is YENEEA. This CDR3 region has 15 residues. V shed 5 bases, J shed 0 bases, and the junction held 4 bases outside the gene matches. In nucleotides, the CDR3 is TGTGCCAGCAGCCTAGGACAGGGGATGAACACTGAAGCTTTCTTT. The encoded protein is CASSLGQGMNTEAFF.

This sequence joins TRBV30 and TRBJ1-1; D possibly corresponds to TRBD1 (5 bases). Per the germline V gene, CDR1 is GTSNPN and CDR2 is SVGIG (reference sequence). The germline V and J ends were trimmed by 4 bases and 2 bases, with 11 bases remaining between them. This CDR3 region has 13 residues. CDR3 amino acids: CAWTGTDNTEAFF. CDR3 nucleotides: TGTGCCTGGACCGGGACGGATAACACTGAAGCTTTCTTT.

The chain couples TRBV1 to TRBJ1-2; TRBD1, the table's D call, lacks a check against the DNA. TRBV1 is annotated as a pseudogene. This CDR3 has 15 amino acids. The CDR3 DNA reads as TGCGCCAGCAGCCAAGGGACAGGGGCGCTCTATGGCTACACCTTC. The encoded protein is CASSQGTGALYGYTF.

This chain's CDR3 is CASSQGRGEVTDTQYF. For the CDR3, the DNA is TGCGCCAGCAGCCAAGGGAGAGGGGAGGTAACAGATACGCAGTATTTT. This chain joins TRBV4-1 and TRBJ2-3, with a weak D call TRBD2 (6 bases). The CDR3 length is 16 residues. Germline CDR1 reads MGHRA; CDR2 reads YSYEKL. V shed 1 base and J shed 3 bases, with 14 bases lying between them.

The chain employs TRBV6-8 and TRBJ2-5; the match to TRBD1 covers 8 bases. CDR3 length: 19 residues. Trimming took 10 bases from V and 2 from J; bases not matched to a gene: 24. Germline V lookup: CDR1 MNHGY, CDR2 SAAAGT. Written as DNA, the CDR3 is TGTGCCATCAGCCGGACAGGGTCCCGGCAGGGGGGAATACAAGAGACCCAGTACTTC. This gives the protein CAISRTGSRQGGIQETQYF.

The rearrangement uses TRBV11-3 and TRBJ2-1; the D gene could be TRBD1 or TRBD2 (6 bases each). The CDR3 totals 18 residues. Looked up from germline, CDR1 is SGHNT and CDR2 is YENEEA. V was pared by 5 bases and J by 7 bases, with 27 bases between. CDR3 nucleotide sequence: TGTGCCAGCAGCGTCCCGGCCCAAGGGACTCCAAGGGGGAATGAGCAGTTCTTC. Protein product: CASSVPAQGTPRGNEQFF. Variable domain in full (rest from reference TRBV11-3 and TRBJ2-1): EAGVVQSPRYKIIEKKQPVAFWCNPISGHNTLYWYLQNLGQGPELLIRYENEEAVDDSQLPKDRFSAERLKGVDSTLKIQPAELGDSAVYLCASSVPAQGTPRGNEQFFGPGTRLTVL.

The J gene is TRBJ1-1, the V gene TRBV10-1, with 12 bases matching TRBD1. V gave up 8 bases and J gave up 1 base; unmatched junction bases: 5. The CDR3 is 15 residues long. Germline CDR1 is WNHNN and CDR2 is SYGVQD (reference sequence). The CDR3, as DNA: TGCGCCAGCTCGGGACAGGGGGCTTCGAACACTGAAGCTTTCTTT. Translated, it gives CASSGQGASNTEAFF.

The chain carries TRBV6-8 and TRBJ2-7; tentative D call: TRBD2 (5 bases). The CDR3 has 16 residues. Trimming took off 0 bases at V and 4 bases at J, with 16 bases between the two ends. Germline V CDR1 and CDR2: MNHGY, SAAAGT. The CDR3 DNA follows: TGTGCCAGCAGTTACTCGAAGCTAGCTGGGCGATACGAGCAGTACTTC. Translated: CASSYSKLAGRYEQYF.

The CDR3 nucleotides are TGCGCCAGCAGCCAAGATACCGTCCCTCCGAACACCGGGGAGCTGTTTTTT. Residues: CASSQDTVPPNTGELFF. The chain uses TRBV23-1 and TRBJ2-2; D unclear. TRBV23-1 is an ORF, and what it does is uncertain. The CDR3 runs to 17 residues. Trimming shortened V by 6 bases and J by 0 bases, and 17 bases separated the two germline ends.

The J gene is TRBJ1-4, the V gene TRBV11-3; D remains unclear. With 3 bases removed from V and 3 bases from J, the gap between germline ends came to 11 bases. This CDR3 is 15 amino acids long. Germline V CDR1 and CDR2: SGHNT, YENEEA. The CDR3: CASSLGSLANEKLFF. In DNA form, the CDR3 reads TGTGCCAGCAGCTTGGGATCCTTGGCTAATGAAAAACTGTTTTTT.

The chain couples TRBV30 to TRBJ1-6, with D unresolved. The V end lost 1 base, the J end lost 0 bases, and 16 bases lay between the germline ends. The CDR3 totals 18 residues. CDR1 is GTSNPN, CDR2 SVGIG, per germline (reference sequence). As DNA, the CDR3 is TGTGCCTGGAGTGCGACGTCCGGGGTCAGCTCCTATAATTCACCCCTCCACTTT. This sequence encodes CAWSATSGVSSYNSPLHF.

This rearrangement joins TRBV7-6 to TRBJ1-4, with a tentative D call TRBD1 (5 bases). Trimming left V 1 base short and J 4 bases short, with 7 bases between. Germline V CDR1 and CDR2: SGHVS, FNYEAQ. The CDR3 totals 14 residues. This CDR3 is CASSLGQLNEKLFF. For the CDR3, the DNA is TGTGCCAGCAGCTTAGGACAGCTTAATGAAAAACTGTTTTTT. Combining the CDR3 with reference TRBV7-6 and TRBJ1-4 gives the whole variable domain GAGVSQSPRYKVTKRGQDVALRCDPISGHVSLYWYRQALGQGPEFLTYFNYEAQQDKSGLPNDRFSAERPEGSISTLTIQRTEQRDSAMYRCASSLGQLNEKLFFGSGTQLSVL.

The rearrangement links TRBV28 to TRBJ1-6; weak D call: TRBD1 (5 bases). The CDR3 length is 17 residues. The V and J ends lost 3 bases and 2 bases respectively, with 14 bases between them. Germline loops: CDR1 MDHEN, CDR2 SYDVKM. CDR3 in amino acids: CASSFIGGSTYNSPLHF. As DNA, the CDR3 is TGTGCCAGCAGTTTTATTGGGGGATCGACCTATAATTCACCCCTCCACTTT.

This sequence joins TRBV11-3 and TRBJ1-6; tentative D call: TRBD1 (5 bases). The germline V gene encodes CDR1 SGHNT and CDR2 YENEEA. V lost 1 base and J lost 5, with 12 bases in between. This CDR3 contains 16 residues. CDR3 in amino acids: CASSLVAGPNNSPLHF. CDR3 DNA: TGTGCCAGCAGCTTAGTGGCAGGGCCAAATAATTCACCCCTCCACTTT.

The chain combines TRBV19 with TRBJ2-1, with 8 positions matching TRBD1. The germline V gene encodes CDR1 LNHDA and CDR2 SQIVND (reference sequence). J gave up 8 bases and V 5 bases, and 2 bases lay outside the gene matches. The CDR3 is made up of 12 amino acids. CDR3 amino acids: CASSSGGYEQFF. The CDR3 coding sequence is TGTGCCAGTAGTTCAGGGGGCTATGAGCAGTTCTTC. The variable domain in full, with the rest retrieved from reference TRBV19 and TRBJ2-1, is DGGITQSPKYLFRKEGQNVTLSCEQNLNHDAMYWYRQDPGQGLRLIYYSQIVNDFQKGDIAEGYSVSREKKESFPLTVTSAQKNPTAFYLCASSSGGYEQFFGPGTRLTVL.

CDR3 DNA sequence: TGCGCCAGCAGAGGGGACAGGGTAGGATCCTATAATTCACCCCTCCACTTT. It translates to CASRGDRVGSYNSPLHF. V is TRBV5-1 and J is TRBJ1-6; TRBD1 agrees at 9 bases. The J segment lost 1 base and the V segment lost 5 bases, leaving 7 bases of the junction unmatched. This CDR3 has 17 amino acids. The germline V gene encodes CDR1 SGHRS and CDR2 YFSETQ. Together with reference TRBV5-1 and TRBJ1-6, the CDR3 gives the full variable domain: KAGVTQTPRYLIKTRGQQVTLSCSPISGHRSVSWYQQTPGQGLQFLFEYFSETQRNKGNFPGRFSGRQFSNSRSEMNVSTLELGDSALYLCASRGDRVGSYNSPLHFGNGTRLTVT.

V is TRBV11-3 and J is TRBJ2-5, with TRBD2 matching 13 bases. V was pared by 6 bases and J by 3 bases, with 7 bases of the junction left unmatched. CDR1 is SGHNT and CDR2 is YENEEA in the germline V gene. CDR3 length equals 16 residues. For the CDR3, the DNA is TGTGCCAGCAGGAGACTAGCGGGGGGCCAAGAAGAGACCCAGTACTTC. Amino acid sequence: CASRRLAGGQEETQYF.

The CDR3 is CASSDRGQGVSRFF. CDR3 in DNA: TGTGCCAGCAGTGACCGTGGACAGGGGGTGAGTCGGTTCTTC. The chain uses TRBV6-8 and TRBJ2-1; 10 nucleotides agree with TRBD1. V shed 5 bases, J shed 15 bases, and the junction held 13 bases outside the gene matches. The germline V gene encodes CDR1 MNHGY and CDR2 SAAAGT. This CDR3 has 14 residues.

The chain recombines TRBV19 with TRBJ1-2; 10 bases are a match to TRBD1. Trimming removed 4 bases from V and 7 bases from J; junction bases left unmatched: 9. Germline assignment: CDR1 LNHDA and CDR2 SQIVND (reference sequence). This CDR3 is built from 15 residues. The CDR3 nucleotides are TGTGCCAGTAGTACATCCGGGACAGGGGTTCGTGGCTACACCTTC. Translated, it gives CASSTSGTGVRGYTF. The variable domain in full, with the rest retrieved from reference TRBV19 and TRBJ1-2, is DGGITQSPKYLFRKEGQNVTLSCEQNLNHDAMYWYRQDPGQGLRLIYYSQIVNDFQKGDIAEGYSVSREKKESFPLTVTSAQKNPTAFYLCASSTSGTGVRGYTFGSGTRLTVV.

The V gene is TRBV11-3, the J gene TRBJ1-6; 7 bases are shared with TRBD1. V trimming: 5 bases; J trimming: 2 bases; junction bases outside the gene matches: 9. CDR3 length equals 17 residues. Germline V CDR1 and CDR2: SGHNT, YENEEA. CDR3 bases: TGTGCCAGCAGCCCTACCCCTCAGGGGGCCTATAATTCACCCCTCCACTTT. Amino acids: CASSPTPQGAYNSPLHF.

The chain is built from TRBV14 and TRBJ1-3; D perhaps matches TRBD1 (5 bases). This CDR3 spans 16 amino acids. V dropped 5 bases and J dropped 2 bases, with 16 bases sitting between them. Per germline, CDR1 SGHDN and CDR2 FVKESK. CDR3 residues: CASSSLWGSTGNTIYF. The CDR3 DNA is TGTGCCAGCAGCTCCTTATGGGGGTCAACTGGAAACACCATATATTTT.

The chain has TRBV7-6 and TRBJ1-2; 7 bases agree with TRBD1. CDR1 SGHVS and CDR2 FNYEAQ come from the germline V gene. V gave up 3 bases and J gave up 3 bases; unmatched junction bases: 7. The CDR3 consists of 15 residues. The CDR3 DNA sequence: TGTGCCAGCAGCTTGGGACAGCGAGGGGACTATGGCTACACCTTC. The encoded protein is CASSLGQRGDYGYTF.